This is a list of T cell receptor beta chains from one sample in a study of T-cell reconstitution after alpha-beta-depleted transplantation in children. Each CDR3 protein is one row after TCRdb ran MiXCR on the PCR reads. Here the sample spans some 300,000 distinct CDR3 sequences, nearly 8% being singletons. This specimen consisted of peripheral blood, obtained 360 days after TCRalphabeta/CD19-depleted stem cell transplant. These receptor sequences come from a female patient younger than 10 who had a stem cell transplant for Fanconi anemia, so the T cells may come from the graft donor. CDR3s include the opening cysteine and the closing phenylalanine or tryptophan. A D gene is named only where the DNA matches it firmly. Size is omitted from some rows. Given values are once, few, many or a class for expanded clones.

d_gene,j_gene,abundance,v_gene,len,CDR3nt,CDR3aa
TRBD1,TRBJ2-3,many,TRBV5-1,15,TGCGCCAGCAGCTCGCAGGGGGCTGGCACAGATACGCAGTATTTT,CASSSQGAGTDTQYF
NA,TRBJ1-2,few,TRBV19,12,TGTGCCAGTAGCTTCGGGGCCTATGGCTACACCTTC,CASSFGAYGYTF
NA,TRBJ2-1,NA,TRBV7-2,16,TGTGCCAGCAGCTTAGATGTTGTCAATCGGTTCTTTGAGCAGTTCTTC,CASSLDVVNRFFEQFF
NA,TRBJ2-7,few,TRBV20-1,12,TGCAGTGCTAGTGGGGGGACCTACGAGCAGTACTTC,CSASGGTYEQYF
NA,TRBJ1-1,few,TRBV27,18,TGTGCCAGCAGTTTAGAAGCCCCGGGGGCACGGAGGAACACTGAAGCTTTCTTT,CASSLEAPGARRNTEAFF
NA,TRBJ2-7,many,TRBV12-3/TRBV12-4,15,TGTGCCAGCAGTCTCCAACGAGGGGGGGCGGAAGAGCAGTACTTC,CASSLQRGGAEEQYF
TRBD1,TRBJ1-1,many,TRBV5-1,16,TGCGCCAGCAGCTTTGGGACAGGTGACTGGGGGACTGAAGCTTTCTTT,CASSFGTGDWGTEAFF
NA,TRBJ2-7,many,TRBV4-2,14,TGTGCCAGCAGCCTAACGACAGGACCTCGGGAGCAGTACTTC,CASSLTTGPREQYF
NA,TRBJ2-1,few,TRBV11-3,16,TGTGCCAGCAGCGGCCGGGACCCGGGTACCTACAATGAGCAGTTCTTC,CASSGRDPGTYNEQFF
TRBD2,TRBJ2-6,NA,TRBV11-2,16,TGTGCCAGCAGCTTGGGACTAGACCCCGGGGCCAACGTCCTGACTTTC,CASSLGLDPGANVLTF
TRBD1,TRBJ1-1,many,TRBV28,14,TGTGCCAGCAGGGGGACAGGGGAGAACACTGAAGCTTTCTTT,CASRGTGENTEAFF
NA,TRBJ2-7,many,TRBV3-1,16,TGTGCCAGCAGCCAAGTAATCGGGACCCTATCCTACGAGCAGTACTTC,CASSQVIGTLSYEQYF
TRBD1,TRBJ2-7,NA,TRBV3-1,15,TGTGCCAGCCGCAGAACAGGGGGTAGCTCCTACGAGCAGTACTTC,CASRRTGGSSYEQYF
NA,TRBJ2-5,NA,TRBV4-2,14,TGTGCCAGCAGCCAAGTTACCGGATGGGAGACCCAGTACTTC,CASSQVTGWETQYF
NA,TRBJ2-1,few,TRBV3-1,12,TGTGCCAGCAGTATGGGACTGAATGAGCAGTTCTTC,CASSMGLNEQFF
TRBD1,TRBJ2-3,NA,TRBV20-1,15,TGCAGTGCCAGCACGGACAGGGCGGGCACAGATACGCAGTATTTT,CSASTDRAGTDTQYF
NA,TRBJ1-5,many,TRBV10-3,15,TGTGCCATCCCGACCGGGACGTATAGCAATCAGCCCCAGCATTTT,CAIPTGTYSNQPQHF
TRBD2,TRBJ2-2,few,TRBV5-1,16,TGCGCCAGCAGCTTGGACCGACTAGCGGGTGCCGGGGAGCTGTTTTTT,CASSLDRLAGAGELFF
TRBD1,TRBJ2-1,few,TRBV7-9,14,TGTGCCAGCAGCTTATGGGACAGGGGTCGTGAGCAGTTCTTC,CASSLWDRGREQFF
NA,TRBJ1-2,many,TRBV7-2,12,TGTGCCAGCAGCTTCACAGGGCGAGGCTACACCTTC,CASSFTGRGYTF
NA,TRBJ2-1,NA,TRBV9,14,TGTGCCAGCAGCGTAGCAGGACATCACAATGAGCAGTTCTTC,CASSVAGHHNEQFF
NA,TRBJ1-2,many,TRBV28,12,TGTGCCAGCAGTTTTCCGGGACCTGGCTACACCTTC,CASSFPGPGYTF
TRBD2,TRBJ2-7,many,TRBV5-5,18,TGTGCCAGCAGCCAGAAGACTAGCGGGGGTGTTATGAACTACGAGCAGTACTTC,CASSQKTSGGVMNYEQYF
TRBD1,TRBJ2-3,few,TRBV4-3,15,TGCGCCAGCAGCCCCCTAGGGACAGGGAAGGATACGCAGTATTTT,CASSPLGTGKDTQYF
NA,TRBJ2-4,NA,TRBV6-1,17,TGTGCCAGCAGTCCACGGGTTTCTACAAAGACAAAAAACATTCAGTACTTC,CASSPRVSTKTKNIQYF
NA,TRBJ2-4,many,TRBV4-2,17,TGTGCCAGCAGCCAAGAAAACCAGGGGATCTCCAAAAACATTCAGTACTTC,CASSQENQGISKNIQYF
NA,TRBJ2-7,many,TRBV28,14,TGTGCCAGCAGTTTAGGGCTCGAGGTGGCCGAGCAGTACTTC,CASSLGLEVAEQYF
NA,TRBJ2-3,NA,TRBV6-1,15,TGTGCCAGCAGCCGCCGGAACTTTAGCACAGATACGCAGTATTTT,CASSRRNFSTDTQYF
NA,TRBJ1-2,many,TRBV20-1,12,TGCAGTGCTTTAACAGATAACTATGGCTACACCTTC,CSALTDNYGYTF
TRBD1,TRBJ1-4,NA,TRBV20-1,15,TGCAGTGCCAGTCCCCAGACAGGGACTAATGAAAAACTGTTTTTT,CSASPQTGTNEKLFF
NA,TRBJ1-1,few,TRBV5-6,15,TGTGCCAGCAGCTTGTTCACGCAGGTCGGGACTGAAGCTTTCTTT,CASSLFTQVGTEAFF
NA,TRBJ2-1,many,TRBV7-9,13,TGTGCCAGTGAGGACACCCTCTACAATGAGCAGTTCTTC,CASEDTLYNEQFF
NA,TRBJ2-1,many,TRBV4-2,16,TGTGCCAGCAGCCAAGATCAGGCAGGGGACTACAATGAGCAGTTCTTC,CASSQDQAGDYNEQFF
NA,TRBJ2-7,many,TRBV5-1,12,TGCGCCAGCAGCTTAGACAACTACGAGCAGTACTTC,CASSLDNYEQYF
NA,TRBJ2-7,many,TRBV12-3/TRBV12-4,12,TGTGCCAGCAGTGCAGGGGCCTACGAGCAGTACTTC,CASSAGAYEQYF
NA,TRBJ1-2,few,TRBV5-1,15,TGCGCCAGCAGTCCTCGGGGACGGTCTAACTATGGCTACACCTTC,CASSPRGRSNYGYTF
NA,TRBJ1-5,few,TRBV5-1,15,TGCGCCAGCAGCTCGGACGGAAACTCGAATCAGCCCCAGCATTTT,CASSSDGNSNQPQHF
TRBD2,TRBJ2-2,NA,TRBV5-4,16,TGTGCCAGCAGCTTGTATGGCGGGGGGGCCGCCGGGGAGCTGTTTTTT,CASSLYGGGAAGELFF
TRBD2,TRBJ2-2,NA,TRBV20-1,17,TGCAGTGTTAGGGGACTAGCGGGGGGGCTCTCCGCCGGGGAGCTGTTTTTT,CSVRGLAGGLSAGELFF
NA,TRBJ1-6,many,TRBV4-3,16,TGCGCCAGCAGCCAAGATCGGGAGTCGTCTAATTCACCCCTCCACTTT,CASSQDRESSNSPLHF
TRBD2,TRBJ2-1,NA,TRBV9,14,TGTGCCAGCAGCACGCGGGGGGGCTACAGTGAGCAGTTCTTC,CASSTRGGYSEQFF
TRBD1,TRBJ2-1,many,TRBV6-2/TRBV6-3,16,TGTGCCAGCAGTTACGACCCCTCGACAGGGGAGAATGAGCAGTTCTTC,CASSYDPSTGENEQFF
NA,TRBJ1-2,many,TRBV7-9,15,TGTGCCAGCAGCTTAGCGGGGGAAAACCTGGATGGCTACACCTTC,CASSLAGENLDGYTF
NA,TRBJ2-5,few,TRBV5-1,13,TGCGCCAGCAGCCCCATTTTCGGGGGGACCCAGTACTTC,CASSPIFGGTQYF
TRBD1,TRBJ2-1,many,TRBV20-1,16,TGCAGTGCTAGAGATTGGGGGACAGGGGGCGGGAATGAGCAGTTCTTC,CSARDWGTGGGNEQFF
NA,TRBJ1-1,many,TRBV12-3/TRBV12-4,16,TGTGCCAGCAGTTTACCCGTTAACTCCCTGGAAACTGAAGCTTTCTTT,CASSLPVNSLETEAFF
TRBD1,TRBJ2-1,many,TRBV24-1,15,TGTGCCACGGGGGATGCCACAGGGGGCGGGAATGAGCAGTTCTTC,CATGDATGGGNEQFF
NA,TRBJ1-1,NA,TRBV6-1,15,TGTGCCAGCCGGTCTAGGGAGGGTGTGAACACTGAAGCTTTCTTT,CASRSREGVNTEAFF
NA,TRBJ2-1,many,TRBV4-2,14,TGTGCCAGCAGCCAAGCCTCCTCGGGCAATGAGCAGTTCTTC,CASSQASSGNEQFF
TRBD2,TRBJ2-7,many,TRBV12-3/TRBV12-4,15,TGTGCCAGCAGTTTCGGGGGGTTAATCGGCTACGAGCAGTACTTC,CASSFGGLIGYEQYF
NA,TRBJ1-1,many,TRBV7-9,15,TGTGCCAGCAGACCCTCCTTGGGGGGATTCACTGAAGCTTTCTTT,CASRPSLGGFTEAFF
NA,TRBJ2-3,many,TRBV28,16,TGTGCCAGCAGTTTAGACCGGGCAGGGGGCACAGATACGCAGTATTTT,CASSLDRAGGTDTQYF
TRBD1,TRBJ1-5,many,TRBV12-3/TRBV12-4,17,TGTGCCAGCAGTAGGATTAGAGGGGGCCATAGCAATCAGCCCCAGCATTTT,CASSRIRGGHSNQPQHF
NA,TRBJ2-5,few,TRBV24-1,15,TGTGCCACCAGGGGGAATCGTCCTAACCAAGAGACCCAGTACTTC,CATRGNRPNQETQYF
TRBD2,TRBJ2-3,few,TRBV11-1,19,TGTGCCAGCAGCCCTACTCTGGGACTAGCGGGGGGCCGCACAGATACGCAGTATTTT,CASSPTLGLAGGRTDTQYF
NA,TRBJ2-1,many,TRBV5-6,14,TGTGCCAGCAGCCGGGACTTCGTTAAAAATGAGCAGTTCTTC,CASSRDFVKNEQFF